A selection of T cell receptor beta chains follows, all from one sample in a study of immune evolution from preneoplasia to lung adenocarcinoma. The table came from immunoSEQ multiplex PCR; TCRdb's copy has only in-frame clones and leaves some out. The sample holds about 8,000 clones, roughly 73% seen once. The sequencing sample was made of FFPE adjacent normal lung tissue. The receptors were sampled from a person between 60 and 79 years old with lung adenocarcinoma. CDR3s include the opening cysteine and the closing phenylalanine or tryptophan. D genes are given only for firm matches. Not every row has a clone size; where given, it reads once, few, many or a size class.

clone size	D gene	V gene	J gene	CDR3 protein	CDR3 DNA
NA	TRBD1	TRBV6-5	TRBJ2-5	CASSYRRGLGQETQYF	TGTGCCAGCAGTTACAGAAGGGGGCTCGGCCAAGAGACCCAGTACTTC
NA	NA	TRBV28	TRBJ1-5	CASRRGRGNQPQHF	TGTGCCAGCAGGAGGGGGAGAGGCAATCAGCCCCAGCATTTT
once	NA	TRBV5-1	TRBJ2-7	CASSLQGFSEQYF	TGCGCCAGCAGCTTACAGGGTTTTAGCGAGCAGTACTTC
NA	NA	TRBV18	TRBJ2-7	CASSPRGTEQYF	TGTGCCAGCTCACCAAGAGGAACCGAGCAGTACTTC
NA	TRBD2	TRBV27	TRBJ2-7	CATGGSYEQYF	TGTGCCACGGGGGGCTCCTACGAGCAGTACTTC
NA	TRBD1	TRBV5-6	TRBJ2-4	CASSWEDREIQYF	TGTGCCAGCAGCTGGGAGGACAGGGAGATTCAGTACTTC
NA	NA	TRBV14	TRBJ2-3	CASSQGFLLARTQYF	TGTGCCAGCAGCCAAGGTTTTTTACTAGCTCGAACGCAGTATTTT
once	TRBD1	TRBV5-4	TRBJ2-3	CASSLPTGGRDTQYF	TGTGCCAGCAGCTTGCCGACAGGGGGCAGAGATACGCAGTATTTT
NA	TRBD2	TRBV30	TRBJ2-3	CAWVQGLAGDTQYF	TGTGCCTGGGTTCAGGGACTAGCGGGAGATACGCAGTATTTT
few	NA	TRBV16	TRBJ1-1	CASSQYYLGDGWEAFF	TGTGCCAGCAGCCAATACTATCTAGGGGACGGGTGGGAAGCTTTCTTT
NA	NA	TRBV5-1	TRBJ2-6	CASSPENRAGANVLTF	TGCGCCAGCAGCCCGGAGAACAGGGCTGGGGCCAACGTCCTGACTTTC
NA	TRBD1	TRBV29-1	TRBJ1-2	CSVRTPQGANYGYTF	TGCAGCGTCCGAACCCCGCAGGGGGCAAACTATGGCTACACCTTC
few	TRBD1	TRBV5-1	TRBJ1-2	CASSYIYPLAGTAGYTF	TGCGCCAGCAGCTACATCTATCCCTTGGCAGGGACAGCTGGCTACACCTTC
NA	NA	TRBV7-9	TRBJ2-7	CASSLAAYEQYF	TGTGCCAGCAGCTTAGCCGCCTACGAGCAGTACTTC
few	TRBD1	TRBV29-1	TRBJ1-5	CSVGGQGIGPQHF	TGCAGCGTTGGAGGACAGGGGATCGGTCCCCAGCATTTT
NA	NA	TRBV7-2	TRBJ2-2	CARSRRQLDTGELFF	TGTGCCAGGAGCCGTCGCCAGCTCGACACCGGGGAGCTGTTTTTT
NA	NA	TRBV19	TRBJ2-7	CASSTGSLREQYF	TGTGCCAGTAGCACCGGGTCTCTAAGGGAGCAGTACTTC
NA	NA	TRBV19	TRBJ1-5	CASSMLSTGNQPQHF	TGTGCCAGTAGTATGCTTTCGACAGGCAATCAGCCCCAGCATTTT
once	NA	TRBV6-5	TRBJ2-5	CATHPGAGETQYF	TGTGCCACCCATCCAGGGGCGGGCGAGACCCAGTACTTC
NA	NA	TRBV9	TRBJ1-2	CASSREDGYTF	TGTGCCAGCAGCAGAGAAGATGGCTACACCTTC
NA	TRBD2	TRBV7-8	TRBJ2-3	CASSLVPGTSGRDTQYF	TGTGCCAGCAGCTTAGTACCCGGGACTAGCGGGCGAGATACGCAGTATTTT
NA	NA	TRBV11-3	TRBJ1-1	CASSLNSNTEAFF	TGTGCCAGCAGCTTAAATTCGAACACTGAAGCTTTCTTT
NA	NA	TRBV2	TRBJ1-5	CASRFGGSQPQHF	TGTGCCAGTCGGTTCGGGGGTAGTCAGCCCCAGCATTTT
once	TRBD1	TRBV6-6	TRBJ2-3	CVSSYAGQETDTQYF	TGTGTCAGCAGTTACGCGGGACAGGAGACAGATACGCAGTATTTT
once	NA	TRBV7-2	TRBJ2-7	CASSLDPSSYEQYF	TGTGCCAGCAGCTTAGATCCTAGCTCCTACGAGCAGTACTTC
NA	TRBD1	TRBV10-3	TRBJ2-1	CAIEAGGAGNEQFF	TGTGCCATCGAAGCAGGGGGCGCTGGAAATGAGCAGTTCTTC
NA	NA	TRBV15	TRBJ1-1	CATRITPTPNTEAFF	TGTGCCACCAGGATCACACCGACACCCAACACTGAAGCTTTCTTT